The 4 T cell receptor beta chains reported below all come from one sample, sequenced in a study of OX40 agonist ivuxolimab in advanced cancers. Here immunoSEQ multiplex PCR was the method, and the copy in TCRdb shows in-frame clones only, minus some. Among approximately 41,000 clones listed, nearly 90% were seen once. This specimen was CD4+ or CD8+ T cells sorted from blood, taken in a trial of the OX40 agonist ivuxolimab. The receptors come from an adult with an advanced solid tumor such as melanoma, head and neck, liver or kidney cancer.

CDR3 in amino acids: CASSFSTPRGYQETQYF. CDR3 nucleotide sequence: TGTGCCAGCAGTTTCTCTACCCCTAGGGGGTACCAAGAGACCCAGTACTTC. V gene TRBV27 combines with J gene TRBJ2-5; D might be TRBD1 (6 bases). V shed 3 bases and J shed 0 bases, with 17 bases lying between them. Looked up from germline, CDR1 is MNHEY and CDR2 is SMNVEV (reference sequence). This CDR3 has 17 residues.

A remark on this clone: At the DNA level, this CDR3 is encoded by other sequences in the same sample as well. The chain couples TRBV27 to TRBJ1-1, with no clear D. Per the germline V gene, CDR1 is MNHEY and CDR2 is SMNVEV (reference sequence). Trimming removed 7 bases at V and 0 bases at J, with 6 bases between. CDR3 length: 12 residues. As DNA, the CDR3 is TGTGCCAGCACGGACCTGAACACTGAAGCTTTCTTT. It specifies CASTDLNTEAFF.

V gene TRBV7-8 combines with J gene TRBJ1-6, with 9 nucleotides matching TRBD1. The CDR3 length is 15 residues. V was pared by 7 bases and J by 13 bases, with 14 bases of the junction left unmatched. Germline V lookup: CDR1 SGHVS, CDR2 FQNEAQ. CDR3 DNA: TGTGCCAGCACCCTAGCCGGGACAGGGATTTGGCCCCTCCACTTT. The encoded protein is CASTLAGTGIWPLHF.

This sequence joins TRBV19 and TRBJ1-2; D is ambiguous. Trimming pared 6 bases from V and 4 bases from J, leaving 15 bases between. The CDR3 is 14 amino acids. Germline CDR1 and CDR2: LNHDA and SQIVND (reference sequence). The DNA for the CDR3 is TGTGCCAGTAGGGGATCACAAGGATTCTATGGCTACACCTTC. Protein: CASRGSQGFYGYTF.